Reported below is one T cell receptor beta chain. The CDR3 length is 15 residues. The V and J ends lost 3 bases and 15 bases, in that order; junction bases with no gene match: 11. Germline loops: CDR1 SGHDT, CDR2 YYEEEE. This sample is drawn from a study of CD8+ T cells in alopecia areata. At the level of the study: Tofacitinib therapy took 6 to 18 months; 6 months off drug came after.

Sequencing relied on a cDNA template that was reverse transcribed from extracted RNA. Repertoires were generated with immunoSEQ multiplex PCR, while TCRdb's copy carries only in-frame clones and drops some. In the table there are some 120,000 clones, roughly 61% of which are singletons. Alopecia areata patients had lesional scalp punch biopsies and peripheral blood taken from them. The gene calls are TRBV5-6 and TRBJ2-1; 14 positions match TRBD2. The source material was CD4+ T cells sorted from blood, sampled at week 0. This TCR came from a human donor with alopecia areata. The CDR3, as DNA: TGTGCCAGCAGCTGGGGCGGGACTAGCGGGAGTGCCCCGTTCTTC. It is translated as CASSWGGTSGSAPFF. The full variable domain, its missing parts supplied by reference TRBV5-6 and TRBJ2-1, is DAGVTQSPTHLIKTRGQQVTLRCSPKSGHDTVSWYQQALGQGPQFIFQYYEEEERQRGNFPDRFSGHQFPNYSSELNVNALLLGDSALYLCASSWGGTSGSAPFFGPGTRLTVL.